This T cell receptor beta chain was documented in a study of identical twins listed by TCRdb under 2016. A note on the overall study: To test whether fetal clonotypes persist, the study used deep sequencing on TCR alpha and beta repertoires from monozygotic twins, unrelated adults of various ages, and cord blood. Replicate twin experiments were performed at different times using different library preparation protocols to rule out contamination. Overall results and qualifications from the work: Recombination models systematically underestimated out-of-frame TCR alpha sharing in monozygotic twins but agreed with sharing between unrelated individuals. Because the same donors could not be followed over many years, the conclusions depended on cross-sectional statistical analysis. Fewer insertions were carried by abundant cord blood beta clonotypes; a weaker similar trend was observed in young adult naive repertoires, while no such trend was observed in memory repertoires. Zero-insertion analyses could be partly confounded by invariant T cells such as MAIT and iNKT, though diverse VJ usage argued against such confounding for most clonotypes. In beta out-of-frame sequences, excess twin sharing was weaker, because having fewer shared sequences lowered the signal-to-noise ratio. Compared with coincidental sharing between unrelated individuals, out-of-frame TCR alpha sequences shared between twins showed an excess of sequences with low generation probability.

The method behind the library was 5' RACE. Sequencing relied on an Illumina HiSeq 2000. A universal primer binding site was introduced by template switching, and a unique molecular identifier was present in the final cDNA, enabling accurate counting of TCR cDNA molecules. First-strand cDNA for TCR alpha and beta chains was synthesized from specific primers in the conserved constant-segment region. To control for contamination, each cDNA library was double barcoded with a SMART-Mk sample barcode plus Illumina barcodes. TruSeq adapter sequences, together with Illumina sample barcodes, were added in two successive PCR steps. The TCR alpha and beta cDNA libraries were sequenced on the Illumina HiSeq platform using custom primers. Per the source publication's procedure: MiGEC was used to process raw reads and extract unique molecular identifiers, and MiXCR was used to find CDR3 positions. For each individual, recombination models were inferred using an EM algorithm with the repgenHMM and IGoR tools. The tcR package in R was used for shared clonotype analysis, with sharing normalized by the product of cloneset sizes. Out-of-frame nonproductive sequences were analyzed to study raw recombination free of thymic and clonal selection effects. TCRdb trimmed the raw reads at Q25, called clones with MiXCR and kept productive beta chains. Under each unique CDR3 protein, matching rows form one entry showing the most common genes and DNA. The V and J calls here are based on TCRdb, not the publication. In all, the sample holds about 520,000 distinct CDR3 sequences, and 20% to 25% of those were seen once. Clones ranked in the top ten supply around 0.9% of the sample.

The CDR3 holds 16 amino acids from the cysteine to the phenylalanine. Only the CDR3 DNA is retained, 48 bases long and in frame from the first base. Germline trimming amounts to 4 bases on V and 0 bases on J, with 10 as the count of junction bases outside the gene matches. CDR1 and CDR2, per the germline V gene (reference sequence), are DFQATT and SNEGSKA. All donors were healthy Caucasians. The twin cohort consisted of three pairs of female monozygotic twins, all aged about 18 to 30 years. CD4+ and CD8+ T cell populations were isolated with positive isolation kits from Invitrogen. This clonotype was found many times. Its binding antigen is unknown. No base qualities exist here, and no much larger clone lies one base off it. The same data also contributed to another study, on T cells expressing NK-cell markers. Per that second paper: Three sorted T-cell subsets (CD3+CD56+NKG2C+, CD3+CD56+NKG2C- and CD3+CD56-NKG2C+) from fewer than 10 donors had their TCR beta-chain repertoires profiled. Of the eight sequenced donors, seven were found to be HCMV-seropositive and one was found to be HCMV-seronegative. To restrict sorting to alphabetaTCR-expressing T cells, an anti-gammadeltaTCR antibody was added in several experiments. For six donors, the dominant CD3+CD56+NKG2C+ clonotypes were among the top 10 CD8+ clonotypes and accounted for about 1.0-8% of CD8+ T cells. Those dominant clonotypes were again the most abundant among CD3+CD56-NKG2C+ cells in several donors, at about 25-65%. Whether the expanded NKG2C-expressing T cell clones were specific for HCMV antigens was left unclear. All eight donors whose samples were sequenced were randomly selected healthy volunteers, three of them men and five women. HCMV-specific IgG was detected in serum with a commercial ELISA kit to determine HCMV serostatus. MIGEC was used to demultiplex reads and group reads by UMI, and MiTCR was used to assemble and quantify clonotypes. To remove erroneous sequences, TCR cDNA sequences were retained only when supported by two or more reads. The tcR package was used for downstream repertoire analysis, with clonotypes matched between fractions based on CDR3 nucleotide sequence plus V segment. VDJmatch was used to annotate antigen specificity against VDJdb, with one amino acid substitution in CDR3 allowed.

The sequence links TRBV20-1 to TRBJ1-2, with 8 bases in between that match TRBD1. Sequenced input: CD4+ T cells sorted from blood. The receptor was derived from a woman under 30 in good health. The CDR3 has the sequence CSAKAIGQGTNYGYTF. Here is the DNA: TGCAGTGCTAAAGCCATTGGACAGGGAACTAACTATGGCTACACCTTC.